This passage covers 20 T cell receptor beta chains from one sample sequenced in a study of T cells in Graves' hyperthyroidism and ophthalmopathy. TCR beta CDR3 regions were amplified from RNA transcripts. First-round RT-PCR with HTBI primers amplified the TCR CDR3 region. TCRdb used MiXCR to reprocess the multiplex PCR reads, holding one entry per CDR3 protein. Of 250,000 to 300,000 distinct CDR3 sequences listed, over 15% were seen once; the top ten hold just over 55%. Sequencing was done on a sample of blood. These receptor sequences come from a woman in her fifties or sixties with Graves' ophthalmopathy.

This clonotype appeared many times. The V and J genes are TRBV6-1 and TRBJ1-1, with 9 positions matching TRBD1. The CDR3 sequence is 17 residues long. Germline assignment: CDR1 MNHNS and CDR2 SASEGT. The trim removed 4 bases at V and 6 bases at J, leaving 15 bases unmatched. This CDR3 is CASSAGTGKVGFPEAFF. CDR3 DNA: TGTGCCAGCAGTGCCGGGACAGGGAAGGTAGGGTTTCCTGAAGCTTTCTTT.

The sample holds many counts of this clonotype. The CDR3 here is CASSLAGAHREQYF. The CDR3 region has the DNA TGCGCCAGCAGCTTGGCGGGGGCCCACCGCGAGCAGTACTTC. V and J are TRBV5-1 and TRBJ2-7, with D possibly called TRBD1 or TRBD2 (6 bases each). The V end lost 0 bases, the J end lost 6 bases, and 13 bases lay between the germline ends. The CDR3 contains 14 residues. CDR1 and CDR2 (germline): SGHRS, YFSETQ.

This clonotype has a count of ten or more. The chain employs TRBV20-1 and TRBJ1-4; 10 bases match TRBD1. Per germline, CDR1 DFQATT and CDR2 SNEGSKA (reference sequence). The CDR3 extends over 14 amino acids. Trimming took 3 bases from V and 8 from J; bases not matched to a gene: 6. Written as DNA, the CDR3 is TGCAGTGCTAGGGAGTGGACAGGGGGAGAAAAACTGTTTTTT. Translated: CSAREWTGGEKLFF.

The table lists this clonotype with many counts. The rearrangement joins TRBV2 to TRBJ1-1; 7 positions match TRBD1. The CDR3 is made up of 16 amino acids. The ends lost 6 bases at V and 2 bases at J; junction bases unmatched: 12. From germline, CDR1 is SNHLY and CDR2 FYNNEI. CDR3 protein: CASRGYRDRENTEAFF. As DNA, the CDR3 is TGTGCCAGCAGGGGTTACCGGGACAGAGAAAACACTGAAGCTTTCTTT. The whole variable domain, filled in from reference TRBV2 and TRBJ1-1, reads EPEVTQTPSHQVTQMGQEVILRCVPISNHLYFYWYRQILGQKVEFLVSFYNNEISEKSEIFDDQFSVERPDGSNFTLKIRSTKLEDSAMYFCASRGYRDRENTEAFFGQGTRLTVV.

This clonotype was seen repeatedly, ten times or more. The chain recombines TRBV28 with TRBJ2-7; 13 bases are shared with TRBD2. Germline CDR1 MDHEN, CDR2 SYDVKM. The CDR3 sequence is 15 residues long. V trimming: 5 bases; J trimming: 4 bases; junction bases outside the gene matches: 5. Here the CDR3 reads CASSTRTSGSYEQYF. CDR3 coding DNA: TGTGCCAGCAGTACAAGGACTAGCGGGAGTTACGAGCAGTACTTC.

The V and J genes are TRBV27 and TRBJ2-3; the D is unclear. Trimming stripped 2 bases from V and 6 bases from J, with 15 bases between. The length of the CDR3 is 15 residues. Germline loops: CDR1 MNHEY, CDR2 SMNVEV (reference sequence). CDR3 sequence: CASSLAQSRMDTQYF. CDR3 DNA: TGTGCCAGCAGTTTAGCCCAGTCAAGGATGGATACGCAGTATTTT.

This clonotype occurred a few times. The chain links TRBV4-2 to TRBJ2-1, with 9 bases matching TRBD1. The CDR3 is made up of 18 amino acids. V lost 3 bases, J lost 2 bases, and 11 bases stayed unmatched. CDR1 is LGHNA, CDR2 YNFKEQ, per germline. CDR3 amino acids: CASSQGALRDRAYNEQFF. CDR3 sequence (DNA): TGTGCCAGCAGCCAGGGCGCCCTCCGGGACAGGGCCTACAATGAGCAGTTCTTC.

The rearrangement links TRBV5-1 to TRBJ2-5; 7 nucleotides match TRBD1. V dropped 3 bases and J dropped 5; count of bases not matched to a gene: 7. CDR1 and CDR2 from the germline V gene are SGHRS and YFSETQ. This CDR3 region has 14 residues. The DNA of the CDR3 is TGCGCCAGCAGCTCCAGACAGGGTACGGAGACCCAGTACTTC. It yields the protein CASSSRQGTETQYF.

This clonotype showed up many times. In DNA form, the CDR3 reads TGTGCCAGCAGCCAAAGGAATTATGGCTACACCTTC. Protein sequence: CASSQRNYGYTF. The rearrangement links TRBV7-2 to TRBJ1-2; D gene ambiguous. CDR1 SGHTA and CDR2 FQGNSA come from the germline V gene. The CDR3 has 12 residues. V was clipped by 5 bases and J by 5 bases, with 9 bases between them.

The V gene is TRBV4-3, the J gene TRBJ2-3; 7 nucleotides agree with TRBD1. This CDR3 has 13 residues. V dropped 0 bases and J dropped 12; count of bases not matched to a gene: 6. Per the germline V gene, CDR1 is LGHNA and CDR2 is YSLEER. CDR3 bases: TGCGCCAGCAGCCAAGAGAGGGGGCTCTCCCAGTATTTT. As protein: CASSQERGLSQYF.

This clonotype has a count of ten or more. The chain is built from TRBV20-1 and TRBJ2-3; 10 bases match TRBD2. Looked up from germline, CDR1 is DFQATT and CDR2 is SNEGSKA (reference sequence). This CDR3 spans 16 amino acids. V shed 0 bases, J shed 2 bases, and the junction held 5 bases outside the gene matches. The CDR3 DNA follows: TGCAGTGCTAGAGATTTCCTAGCGGGAGTCACAGATACGCAGTATTTT. Its translation: CSARDFLAGVTDTQYF.

V usage is TRBV6-1 and J usage is TRBJ2-1, with 11 bases that match TRBD2. Trimming at V came to 1 base and at J to 9 bases, leaving 11 bases not matched to a gene. Looked up from germline, CDR1 is MNHNS and CDR2 is SASEGT. CDR3 length: 17 residues. CDR3 in amino acids: CASSEVWLAGGTPEQFF. As DNA, the CDR3 is TGTGCCAGCAGTGAAGTTTGGCTAGCGGGAGGCACCCCTGAGCAGTTCTTC.

The chain employs TRBV20-1 and TRBJ1-1, with D maybe TRBD1 (6 bases). This CDR3 is 14 amino acids long. Germline values: CDR1 DFQATT, CDR2 SNEGSKA (reference sequence). V gave up 3 bases and J gave up 4 bases, with 15 bases separating them. The CDR3 protein is CSASSGQSGTEAFF. DNA for the CDR3: TGCAGTGCTAGTAGCGGACAGTCGGGCACTGAAGCTTTCTTT.

This clonotype was seen ten or more times. The chain couples TRBV7-3 to TRBJ2-1, with D tentatively TRBD2 (6 bases). The CDR3 has 14 residues. Germline-derived CDR1 and CDR2 are SGHTA and FQGTGA. Trimming shortened V by 5 bases and J by 4 bases, and 12 bases separated the two germline ends. The CDR3 nucleotides read TGTGCCAGCAGCCCAGGGACTCATTACAATGAGCAGTTCTTC. The encoded protein is CASSPGTHYNEQFF.

The chain combines TRBV5-1 with TRBJ2-2, with D possibly called TRBD1 or TRBD2 (5 bases each). Trimming shortened V by 4 bases and J by 2 bases, and 9 bases separated the two germline ends. The length of the CDR3 is 14 residues. Looked up from germline, CDR1 is SGHRS and CDR2 is YFSETQ. CDR3 nucleotides: TGCGCCAGCAGCAGGGACGGAAACACCGGGGAGCTGTTTTTT. It specifies CASSRDGNTGELFF.

This chain joins TRBV9 and TRBJ2-1, with D possibly matching TRBD2 (6 bases). The CDR3 sequence is 17 residues long. Germline V gene sequence: CDR1 SGDLS, CDR2 YYNGEE. Between the trimmed V and J ends, which lost 0 bases and 3 bases, there was a span of 16 bases. The CDR3 protein is CASSVGFRAGIYNEQFF. The CDR3 nucleotides are TGTGCCAGCAGCGTAGGCTTTAGGGCGGGGATCTACAATGAGCAGTTCTTC.

This clonotype came up many times. The CDR3 reads CASSPVSGNTIYF. In DNA, the CDR3 is TGTGCCAGCTCACCCGTCTCTGGAAACACCATATATTTT. The chain is built from TRBV18 and TRBJ1-3; D is unclear. CDR3 size: 13 residues. V was trimmed by 3 bases and J by 0 bases, leaving 3 bases between them. CDR1 is KGHSH, CDR2 LQKENI, per germline.

V and J are TRBV29-1 and TRBJ2-5; no clear D. The V end lost 4 bases, the J end lost 1 base, and 10 bases lay between the germline ends. The germline V gene has CDR1 SQVTM and CDR2 ANQGSEA. The length of the CDR3 is 13 residues. The CDR3 bases are TGCAGCGTTGCCCCGGTGACCCAAGAGACCCAGTACTTC. Translating it yields CSVAPVTQETQYF.

This clonotype was found many times. The genes are TRBV5-6 and TRBJ1-1, with D unresolved. Looked up from germline, CDR1 is SGHDT and CDR2 is YYEEEE. The CDR3 runs 16 residues. Trimming took off 4 bases at V and 4 bases at J, with 20 bases between the two ends. The CDR3 nucleotides are TGTGCCAGCAGCACCCGGAAGACTGGGCGCGGCACTGAAGCTTTCTTT. Residues: CASSTRKTGRGTEAFF.

Ten or more counts support this clonotype. The chain couples TRBV7-9 to TRBJ2-3; D gene uncertain. Germline CDR1 is SEHNR and CDR2 is FQNEAQ (reference sequence). The CDR3 is 17 amino acids. V was trimmed by 5 bases and J by 0 bases, leaving 18 bases between them. The CDR3 reads CASSPPLWAGSTDTQYF. In nucleotides, the CDR3 is TGTGCCAGCAGCCCCCCTTTGTGGGCAGGAAGCACAGATACGCAGTATTTT.